Sequencing of this T cell receptor beta chain was carried out in a study of T-cell memory formation after mild COVID-19. A note on this clonotype: What it recognizes is unknown.

TCRdb reprocessed the 5' RACE reads via MiXCR and lists one record per CDR3 protein. The table shows around 62,000 distinct CDR3 sequences, with around a quarter occurring only once. The study's findings and limits: Second-wave clones with a day 37 peak had unconfirmed SARS-CoV-2 specificity. Memory cells collected pre-infection included some clones that later responded, suggesting cross-reactive memory joined. Clones contracting day 15 to 85 were balanced CD4/CD8; later expanders leaned CD4+.

J gave up 5 bases and V 4 bases, and 5 bases lay outside the gene matches. There are 14 residues in the CDR3. Germline V gene sequence: CDR1 SEHNR, CDR2 FQNEAQ (reference sequence). This TCR came from a man aged 18 to 30 who had mild COVID-19 (a few samples of this study predate the infection). Cell type and time point are not known. The rearrangement links TRBV7-9 to TRBJ2-1; 7 nucleotides agree with TRBD1. Sequencing input: PBMCs or a T cell subset sorted from them (not recorded which). CDR3 in DNA: TGTGCCAGCAGCTCCCGACAGGGAAACAATGAGCAGTTCTTC. Protein: CASSSRQGNNEQFF.